These 4 T cell receptor beta chains were sequenced from one sample in a study of blood T cell repertoires in COVID-19. Assay: immunoSEQ multiplex PCR; the TCRdb copy retains only in-frame clones and omits some. In the table there are about 120,000 clones, 70% to 90% of which are singletons. The source material was peripheral blood. The receptor set was obtained from a woman aged 45 to 65 with acute or convalescent COVID-19.

The chain links TRBV30 to TRBJ2-7; 9 bases are a match to TRBD1. The CDR3 runs to 16 residues. V shed 1 base and J 3 bases; nucleotides not matched to a gene: 10. Germline V gene lookup returns CDR1 GTSNPN and CDR2 SVGIG (reference sequence). This CDR3 reads CAWSAGTGFNYYEQYF. CDR3 bases: TGTGCCTGGAGTGCCGGGACAGGGTTCAACTACTACGAGCAGTACTTC.

The CDR3 is CASSLKGGAPYEQYF. CDR3 in DNA: TGTGCCAGCAGCTTAAAGGGGGGGGCCCCCTACGAGCAGTACTTC. The J gene is TRBJ2-7, the V gene TRBV11-2; tentative D call: TRBD2 (7 bases). Germline V gene lookup returns CDR1 SGHAT and CDR2 FQNNGV. The CDR3 is 15 amino acids. Trimming left V 2 bases short and J 2 bases short, with 13 bases between.

This clone was seen a handful of times. The gene calls are TRBV12-5 and TRBJ1-1, with D unclear. The V end was cut by 1 base, the J end by 4 bases, with 10 bases between. The CDR3 runs to 14 residues. Germline CDR1 is LGHNT and CDR2 is FRNRAP. CDR3 amino acids: CASGLGTLGTEAFF. CDR3 bases: TGTGCTAGTGGTTTGGGGACTCTCGGCACTGAAGCTTTCTTT.

This chain joins TRBV15 and TRBJ1-5; D perhaps matches TRBD1 (5 bases). V was clipped by 3 bases and J by 5 bases, with 11 bases between them. Germline V gene sequence: CDR1 LNHNV, CDR2 YYDKDF (reference sequence). This CDR3 is 14 amino acids long. The CDR3 is CATSSAGGDQPQHF. CDR3 bases: TGTGCCACCAGCAGCGCCGGGGGGGATCAGCCCCAGCATTTT.